This TCR beta chain is drawn from a study of metastatic and nonmetastatic thyroid tumors. TCRdb reassembled clones from the PCR reads with MiXCR. The sample includes under 20,000 clones, around a quarter of them seen just once. Trimming stripped 0 bases from V and 7 bases from J, with 13 bases between. Looked up from germline, CDR1 is SGHRS and CDR2 is YFSETQ. The CDR3 is made up of 14 amino acids. Ahead of thyroid surgery, no patient had received treatment of any kind. The specimen sequenced was adjacent normal tissue. The clonotype was recovered from a female donor with papillary thyroid cancer or a benign thyroid nodule (not recorded which). Some clones in this sample may be carry-over from other donors' samples. This chain connects TRBV5-1 to TRBJ1-1, with a possible D match to TRBD1 (5 bases). The CDR3 DNA sequence: TGCGCCAGCAGCTTGGGGGACCCGACGGGTGAAGCTTTCTTT. It yields the protein CASSLGDPTGEAFF.